The 5 T cell receptor beta chains listed next were all sequenced from one sample in a study of cytomegalovirus exposure and HLA in healthy donors. Amplification used 60 Vbeta primers and 13 Jbeta primers. Using immunoSEQ multiplex PCR, the repertoire was profiled, and TCRdb retains in-frame clones only, with some absent. Among 200,000 to 250,000 clones listed, 77% were seen once. The sequenced sample consisted of PBMCs. These receptors all come from a woman between 55 and 75 years old in good health and CMV-seropositive.

V gene TRBV7-9 combines with J gene TRBJ1-1; D possibly corresponds to TRBD1 (5 bases). Looked up from germline, CDR1 is SEHNR and CDR2 is FQNEAQ (reference sequence). CDR3 size: 16 residues. Trimming shortened V by 0 bases and J by 3 bases, and 14 bases separated the two germline ends. The CDR3: CASSLASFRGDTEAFF. The CDR3 nucleotides read TGTGCCAGCAGCTTAGCGAGTTTCCGGGGGGACACTGAAGCTTTCTTT.

This chain joins TRBV19 and TRBJ1-5; D possibly corresponds to TRBD1 (6 bases). Per germline, CDR1 LNHDA and CDR2 SQIVND (reference sequence). Trimming took off 8 bases at V and 4 bases at J, with 15 bases between the two ends. The CDR3 length is 14 residues. CDR3 DNA: TGTGCCAGTGCCTCGTACAGGGATAATCAGCCCCAGCATTTT. As protein: CASASYRDNQPQHF.

V gene TRBV28 combines with J gene TRBJ2-5; D might be TRBD2 (6 bases). The closer fit of TRBJ2-7 to the DNA end suggests the J call may be wrong. From germline, CDR1 is MDHEN and CDR2 SYDVKM. CDR3 length equals 13 residues. The CDR3 coding sequence is TGTGCCAGCAGTTTAAAAGGGCGGGGCGAGCAGTACTTC. This encodes CASSLKGRGEQYF.

This chain links TRBV10-3 with TRBJ1-5, with D possibly TRBD1 on 5 matching bases. CDR1 and CDR2 (germline): ENHRY, SYGVKD. This CDR3 comprises 16 residues. Trimming removed 0 bases from V and 1 base from J, with 10 bases in between. The CDR3 protein is CAISESKGQSNQPQHF. DNA of the CDR3: TGTGCCATCAGTGAGTCAAAGGGGCAAAGCAATCAGCCCCAGCATTTT.

The chain combines TRBV6-6 with TRBJ2-1; D not resolved. Germline CDR1 and CDR2: MNHNY and SVGAGI (reference sequence). The CDR3 runs 11 residues. V lost 7 bases to trimming and J lost 4 bases, with 5 bases between them. The DNA of the CDR3 is TGTGCCAGCACCCTTTACAATGAGCAGTTCTTC. Translated: CASTLYNEQFF.